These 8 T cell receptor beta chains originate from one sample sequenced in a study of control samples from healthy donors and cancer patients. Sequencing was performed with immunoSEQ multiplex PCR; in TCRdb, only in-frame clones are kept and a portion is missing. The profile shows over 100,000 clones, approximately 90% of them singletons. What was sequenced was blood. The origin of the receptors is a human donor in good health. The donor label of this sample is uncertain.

The CDR3 reads CASSLTGPNNEQFF. The CDR3 DNA is TGTGCCAGCAGTTTAACGGGACCGAACAATGAGCAGTTCTTC. V and J are TRBV6-5 and TRBJ2-1; either TRBD1 or TRBD2 may supply D (5 bases each). This CDR3 is built from 14 residues. V gave up 4 bases and J gave up 5 bases, with 12 bases separating them. Germline V lookup: CDR1 MNHEY, CDR2 SVGAGI.

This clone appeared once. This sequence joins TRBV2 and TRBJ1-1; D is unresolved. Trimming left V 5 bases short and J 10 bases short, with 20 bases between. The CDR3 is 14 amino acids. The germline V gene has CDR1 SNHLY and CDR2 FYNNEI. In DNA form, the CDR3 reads TGTGCCAGCAGTTCCGCAACCCGGGAATTCGGAGCTTTCTTT. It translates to CASSSATREFGAFF.

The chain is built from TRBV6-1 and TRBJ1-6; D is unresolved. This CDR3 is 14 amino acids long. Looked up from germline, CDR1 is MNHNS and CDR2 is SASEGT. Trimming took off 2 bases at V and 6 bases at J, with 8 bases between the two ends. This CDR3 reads CASSEFGVNSPLHF. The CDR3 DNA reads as TGTGCCAGCAGTGAATTCGGGGTTAATTCACCCCTCCACTTT.

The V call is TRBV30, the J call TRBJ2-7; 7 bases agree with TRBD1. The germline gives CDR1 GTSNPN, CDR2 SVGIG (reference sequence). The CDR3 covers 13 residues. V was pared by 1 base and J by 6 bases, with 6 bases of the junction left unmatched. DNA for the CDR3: TGTGCCTGGAGTGAAGGACAGGCAGCCGAGCAGTACTTC. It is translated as CAWSEGQAAEQYF.

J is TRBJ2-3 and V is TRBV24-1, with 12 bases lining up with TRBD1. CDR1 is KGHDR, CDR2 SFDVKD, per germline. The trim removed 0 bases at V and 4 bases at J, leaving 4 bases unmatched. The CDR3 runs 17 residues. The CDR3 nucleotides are TGTGCCACCAGTGATTTGAGGGACAGGGGGCGGGCAGATACGCAGTATTTT. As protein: CATSDLRDRGRADTQYF.

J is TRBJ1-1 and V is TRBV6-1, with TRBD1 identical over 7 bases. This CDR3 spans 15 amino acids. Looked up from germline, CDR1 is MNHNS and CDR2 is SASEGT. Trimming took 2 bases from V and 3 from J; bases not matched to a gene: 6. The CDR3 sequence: CASSEPTGVDTEAFF. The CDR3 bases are TGTGCCAGCAGTGAACCTACAGGGGTGGACACTGAAGCTTTCTTT.

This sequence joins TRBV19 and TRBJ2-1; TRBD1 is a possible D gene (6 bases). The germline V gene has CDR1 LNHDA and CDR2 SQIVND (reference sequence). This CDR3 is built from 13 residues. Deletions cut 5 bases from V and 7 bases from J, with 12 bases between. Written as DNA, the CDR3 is TGTGCCAGTAGTCCCGGACAGCCTAATGAGCAGTTCTTC. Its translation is CASSPGQPNEQFF.

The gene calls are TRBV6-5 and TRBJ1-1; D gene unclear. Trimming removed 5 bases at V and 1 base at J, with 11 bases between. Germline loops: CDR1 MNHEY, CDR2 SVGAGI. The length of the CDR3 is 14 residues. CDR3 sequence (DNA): TGTGCCAGCAGTCCCCAAGTTTGGAACACTGAAGCTTTCTTT. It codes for CASSPQVWNTEAFF.